This TCR beta chain was identified in a study of cytomegalovirus exposure and HLA in healthy donors (dated by TCRdb to 2017 to 2019). In the study overall: An earlier analysis of approximately 640 of the donors reported roughly 270 Gb of sequence data and 100 million to 140 million unique TCR beta sequences from some 180 million T cells. About 300 gigabases of sequencing data and 80 million or so unique TCR sequences were included in an early release covering around 600 HLA-typed donors. The genetic ancestry cluster associated with self-reported Caucasian donors included roughly 84% of the 350 to 500 genotyped donors. The aim of the study was to test whether cataloging public T cell receptors could identify signatures of past pathogen exposure. Using immunosequencing, the study profiled T cell repertoires from fewer than 700 subjects and related those repertoires to cytomegalovirus serostatus. A separate validation cohort of 90 to 150 different subjects was used in addition to the approximately 700-subject first cohort. To predict cytomegalovirus infection status, the study combined high-throughput TCR immunosequencing, statistical association of individual TCRs with disease status, and machine learning. In a later analysis, previously published TCR beta repertoires from about 670 donors were re-analyzed and high-resolution HLA genotyping was added so that TCR occurrence patterns could be studied. The later analysis used no new phenotypic data to find candidate immune exposures, relying instead on TCR beta sequences and their occurrence across donors. An earlier analysis of 587 of the donors used high-throughput TCR beta sequencing to judge whether each TCR beta V gene segment behaved as functional or pseudogenic. Donor age, sex, ethnicity and CMV serostatus were collected together with the repertoire data. In a later genetic analysis, genome-wide SNP genotypes for about 55% of the roughly 700 donors were used, and that subset was treated as a discovery cohort. Every repertoire in the discovery cohort had been generated on one and the same sequencing platform. Class I and class II HLA loci were covered by the typing at four-digit resolution. The number of typed donors differed by locus: about 620-640 for A, B, C, DRB1 and DQB1; approximately 530 for DQA1; approximately 600 for DPA1; and around 490 for DPB1. About five DR-DQ haplotypes were handled as single units for association and clustering, since linkage in the cohort was strong. On average, around 240,000 unique TCR beta nucleotide sequences were sequenced per donor among some 420 genotyped donors of the cohort, with roughly 18% of those sequences being non-productive. General study outcomes and caveats: A further reported finding was that TCR beta sequences accurately predicted the HLA-A and HLA-B alleles for most subjects in the first cohort. Because some donors lacked HLA typing at each locus, the association tests relied only on the typed subset. In a later analysis, most CMV-associated TCR beta chains were found to appear HLA-restricted, with HLA associations seemingly driven largely by CMV exposure. A later analysis associated around 16,000 TCR beta sequences with specific HLA alleles at a false discovery rate of 0.05. The study listed approximately 160 TCR beta chains as associated with cytomegalovirus. Roughly uniform sequencing depth across donors was assumed in presence/absence analyses, although this assumption may not hold. In a later genetic analysis, a missense DCLRE1C variant was associated with V-gene and J-gene trimming of TCR beta chains, and the association was replicated in an independent cohort. Cytomegalovirus status was reported to be diagnosed by the classifier with high specificity and sensitivity in both the original and validation cohorts. The earlier analysis of 587 of the donors excluded some 16 rarely observed V segments, including chromosome 9 orphons, because counts were too low. A later analysis found that TCR association rates varied across HLA loci, with DRB1 alleles showing the most associated TCRs and HLA-C alleles the fewest. Some IMGT-functional V segments, including TRBV6-2 and TRBV6-3, could not be distinguished by the 87-base-pair reads and were therefore excluded. Linkage disequilibrium might explain the correlated functional status among segregating V segments, but an unknown experimental factor could not be excluded. The sequencing pipeline was judged likely to have produced a cluster of highly shared sequence variants as a technical artifact. The authors suggested that the approach could potentially be extended to other disease states and immunological phenotypes. Most TCR sequences were seen in very few donors, while some public TCRs were found in many individuals. The only immune exposure information available for the cohort was CMV serostatus. Several of the top co-occurrence clusters appeared to be linked to parvovirus B19, influenza, CMV and Epstein-Barr virus, according to a later analysis. Broadly in line with IMGT annotations, most TCR beta V segments showed up in productive rearrangements about 87% or about 30% of the time in an earlier analysis of several hundred of the donors. A few of the identified cytomegalovirus-associated TCR beta chains were confirmed in vitro to be specific for cytomegalovirus antigens. A later genetic analysis reported fewer N-insertions in productive TCRs among donors in an Asian-associated ancestry cluster than the roughly 620-donor mean. Only TCR beta chains were sequenced in this cohort, and the absence of alpha or paired-chain data limited detectable features. In a later analysis, HLA-associated TCR beta chains were found to be more clonally expanded and to have lower generation probabilities than equally common non-associated chains. When HLA alleles, especially DR and DQ, strongly co-occurred, TCR associations were difficult to assign to individual alleles.

Concerning this clone itself: It lacks a known antigen. Base qualities are not provided; no much larger clone lies one nucleotide away.

Compared with germline, V lacks 3 bases and J lacks 8 bases; bases without a gene match: 8. The CDR3 sequence holds 13 residues, the cysteine and phenylalanine included. CDR3 DNA only is kept here, 39 bases in frame from base 1. Taken from the germline V gene (reference sequence), the CDR1 and CDR2 loops are GTSNPN and SVGIG. The cohort was made up of 666 healthy bone marrow donors. Cohort members were all nominally healthy when sampled, although unrecorded immune exposures were likely present. The donor was CMV seronegative and was included in the group of several hundred seronegative cohort members. Each donor provided a peripheral blood sample, and peripheral blood mononuclear cells were used for TCR beta sequencing. The Qiagen DNeasy Blood Extraction Kit was used to extract genomic DNA from the blood cell samples. The library relied on the immunoSEQ multiplex PCR assay. The multiplex PCR relied on a mix of 60 forward primers for TCR Vbeta segments and 13 reverse primers for TCR Jbeta segments. The CDR3 region of rearranged TCR beta genes was amplified from genomic DNA by a multiplex PCR assay. The Illumina HiSeq System was used to sequence the amplified TCR beta libraries as 87-base-pair reads. Under the source paper's analysis protocol: Across the 640 or so repertoires, a later analysis counted approximately 83 million unique TCR beta chains, roughly 11 million of which were shared by at least two donors. Raw reads were error-corrected and collapsed into unique sequences by a nearest-neighbor algorithm in which closely related sequences were merged to remove PCR and sequencing errors. Alignment of CDR3 sequences to IMGT reference sequences was used to assign V, D and J gene segments. For a sequence to be retained, a match of at least six nucleotides was required to both a V gene segment and a J gene segment. A rearrangement counted as productive if the CDR3 had no stop codons and remained in frame with V and J, and every other rearrangement counted as non-productive. CDR3 was defined according to IMGT convention as the region running from the second conserved V-encoded cysteine to the conserved J-encoded phenylalanine. In an earlier analysis of around 640 of the donors, sequences lacking an unambiguous match to a single V gene segment were excluded. In an earlier analysis of approximately 500 of the donors, a V segment was called functional when productive rearrangements were above 56.7%, and segregating when the standard deviation between donors exceeded 5%. A statistical classification framework was developed to diagnose cytomegalovirus status using the catalog of TCR beta chain sequences. V and J gene assignment, in a later analysis, came from comparing TCR nucleotide sequences with IMGT/GENE-DB human TR gene sequences. The TCRdist pipeline was used in a later analysis to assign CDR3 sequences and most-parsimonious VDJ recombination scenarios. A later analysis defined each TCR beta chain by its CDR3 amino acid sequence plus V-gene family, and excluded reads lacking a unique V-gene family. To address suspected cross-contamination and a sequencing artifact, a later analysis removed roughly 580 highly shared, low-generation-probability nucleotide sequences. For each public chain, a later analysis derived a clonal expansion index from normalized ranks of inferred template counts within each repertoire. In a later analysis, generation probabilities were computed with a VDJ recombination model fitted to out-of-frame rearrangements, and the resulting probabilities were checked against IGoR. A later analysis scored TCR-TCR, TCR-HLA and TCR-CMV co-occurrence with hypergeometric tests, applying a repertoire-size bias correction to TCR pairs. To estimate false discovery rates, a later analysis permuted the HLA or CMV assignments 20 times. In a later analysis, co-occurring TCRs were grouped using DBSCAN, and TCRdist sequence similarity was added for clustering within HLA-allele-positive subsets. Repertoires with fewer than 30,000 or more than 120,000 public chains, plus five repertoires with anomalous nucleotide sharing, were excluded from co-occurrence clustering. Sourced from immuneACCESS, this table was stored by TCRdb with only in-frame sequences that have V and J called. A share of the clones is absent; for the studies checked, an unresolved V gene accounts for under half, and the remainder has no known explanation. That table supplies the V and J calls and clone size; D and trimming were determined from the DNA. The sample table contains roughly 180,000 clones; only one count was recorded for roughly 85% of them. The top ten hold 1% of the sample.

The sequence joins TRBV30 to TRBJ1-2, and TRBD1 matches 8 of the central bases. The TCR sequence derives from a boy younger than 10 in good health and CMV-seronegative. Sequenced sample: PBMCs. CDR3 loop: CAWRIQGEGGYTF. The DNA sequence reads TGTGCCTGGAGAATACAGGGGGAGGGGGGCTACACCTTC.